This entry lists 27 T cell receptor beta chains sequenced from one sample in a study of blood T cells in healthy people across ages (dated by TCRdb to 2013 to 2016). Library preparation was by 5' RACE. Sequencing was carried out with an Illumina HiSeq 2500. A second 7 to 11 cycle PCR used a sample-barcoded 5' primer and a J-beta primer mix. Through fastp at Q25 and MiXCR, TCRdb rebuilt clones from the public reads, retaining in-frame beta chains. Rows with a matching CDR3 protein are joined into one entry that keeps the most common DNA and genes. The sample table records under 950,000 distinct CDR3 sequences; 20% to 25% of these occur just once. The leading ten clones occupy approximately 20% of the sample. The specimen sequenced was blood. Receptors originate from a man in his 70s in good health.

With respect to this clonotype: A junction boundary mismatches the germline segment, possibly from a read error. In DNA form, the CDR3 reads TGTGCCAGCCGCCGGGCCTCTCAAGAGCCCCAGTACTTC. As protein: CASRRASQEPQYF. This chain joins TRBV6-5 and TRBJ2-5; D unclear. The CDR3 loop spans 13 amino acids. CDR1 is MNHEY and CDR2 is SVGAGI in the germline V gene.

This clonotype has more than one count but fewer than ten. The chain uses TRBV6-2 or TRBV6-3 and TRBJ2-3, with TRBD2 matching over 10 bases. V was clipped by 7 bases and J by 4 bases; unmatched bases: 8. The length of the CDR3 is 15 residues. Germline V lookup: CDR1 MNHEY, CDR2 SVGEGT. This CDR3 reads CASIPQREGSDTQYF. In nucleotides, the CDR3 is TGTGCCAGCATCCCGCAGCGGGAGGGATCAGATACGCAGTATTTT.

This clonotype appeared a few times. In DNA, the CDR3 is TGTGCCAGCAGGGCCGGCGGGACACTTGGACAAGATACGCAGTATTTT. Residues: CASRAGGTLGQDTQYF. V usage is TRBV12-3 or TRBV12-4 and J usage is TRBJ2-3, with D possibly being TRBD1 or TRBD2 (6 bases each). This CDR3 spans 16 amino acids. V lost 6 bases and J lost 5, with 21 bases in between.

In this sample, this clonotype turned up a few times. The chain links TRBV5-1 to TRBJ2-1; no firm D call. The end of the DNA fits TRBJ2-7 better, so the J call may be wrong. CDR3 length equals 14 residues. Per the germline V gene, CDR1 is SGHRS and CDR2 is YFSETQ. CDR3 protein: CASSYKTETYEQYF. The CDR3 coding sequence is TGCGCCAGCAGCTACAAGACCGAGACCTACGAGCAGTACTTC.

A few counts support this clonotype. This chain links TRBV12-3 or TRBV12-4 with TRBJ2-2; 14 nucleotides match TRBD2. This CDR3 comprises 15 residues. The V and J ends lost 3 bases and 6 bases, in that order; junction bases with no gene match: 0. The CDR3 here is CASSLGLAGAGELFF. In DNA, the CDR3 is TGTGCCAGCAGTTTGGGACTAGCGGGAGCCGGGGAGCTGTTTTTT.

This chain links TRBV2 with TRBJ1-1, with D unresolved. The V and J ends lost 6 bases and 1 base respectively, with 6 bases between them. The CDR3 runs 12 residues. The germline V gene encodes CDR1 SNHLY and CDR2 FYNNEI. CDR3 loop: CASRRENTEAFF. The CDR3 DNA is TGTGCCAGCAGGAGGGAGAACACTGAAGCTTTCTTT. The full variable domain, its missing parts supplied by reference TRBV2 and TRBJ1-1, is EPEVTQTPSHQVTQMGQEVILRCVPISNHLYFYWYRQILGQKVEFLVSFYNNEISEKSEIFDDQFSVERPDGSNFTLKIRSTKLEDSAMYFCASRRENTEAFFGQGTRLTVV.

V usage is TRBV6-6 and J usage is TRBJ1-6, with D unresolved. V lost 8 bases and J 10 bases, leaving 3 bases between the germline ends. From germline, CDR1 is MNHNY and CDR2 SVGAGI (reference sequence). This CDR3 spans 9 amino acids. CDR3 bases: TGTGCCAGCGGGTCACCCCTCCACTTT. Its protein product is CASGSPLHF.

The rearrangement uses TRBV12-3 or TRBV12-4 and TRBJ2-4, with D uncertain. The V and J ends lost 3 bases and 6 bases respectively, with 9 bases between them. The length of the CDR3 is 13 residues. CDR3 bases: TGTGCCAGCAGTTTTAGTGTTGGAAACATTCAGTACTTC. It codes for CASSFSVGNIQYF.

The chain couples TRBV5-1 to TRBJ2-3, with a possible D match to TRBD1 (5 bases). The CDR3 runs 14 residues. Between the trimmed V and J ends, which lost 4 bases and 3 bases, there was a span of 12 bases. Per germline, CDR1 SGHRS and CDR2 YFSETQ. The CDR3 bases are TGCGCCAGCAGCCCCGACAGTGGAACAGATACGCAGTATTTT. Protein: CASSPDSGTDTQYF.

This clonotype was found a few times. The chain is built from TRBV19 and TRBJ1-5; no firm D call. Between the trimmed V and J ends, which lost 5 bases and 7 bases, there was a span of 9 bases. CDR1 and CDR2 from the germline V gene are LNHDA and SQIVND (reference sequence). CDR3 length: 12 amino acids. The CDR3 DNA reads TGTGCCAGTAGTGACTCCGGGCAGCCCCAGCATTTT. It is translated as CASSDSGQPQHF.

This clonotype has a handful of counts. This chain joins TRBV12-3 or TRBV12-4 and TRBJ2-3; 11 nucleotides agree with TRBD2. V lost 5 bases and J lost 7; bases outside the gene matches: 8. There are 15 residues in the CDR3. CDR3 sequence reads: CASSRTSGSPYTQYF. The CDR3 DNA sequence: TGTGCCAGCAGTAGGACTAGCGGGTCACCCTATACGCAGTATTTT.

The chain's CDR3 is CASSMAGAETQYF. Here the CDR3 DNA reads TGTGCCAGCAGCATGGCGGGAGCTGAGACCCAGTACTTC. The chain recombines TRBV14 with TRBJ2-5; 7 positions match TRBD2. This CDR3 comprises 13 residues. The germline V gene encodes CDR1 SGHDN and CDR2 FVKESK. With 5 bases clipped from V and 5 bases from J, the junction kept 5 bases outside the gene matches.

The table lists this clonotype with a few counts. The chain uses TRBV10-3 and TRBJ2-1; 9 bases agree with TRBD2. The ends lost 1 base at V and 7 bases at J; junction bases unmatched: 8. Germline-derived CDR1 and CDR2 are ENHRY and SYGVKD. This CDR3 spans 16 amino acids. CDR3 in DNA: TGTGCCATCAGTGAGTTCGGTAGCGGGAGTGGAAATGAGCAGTTCTTC. It codes for CAISEFGSGSGNEQFF.

The genes are TRBV20-1 and TRBJ2-3, with 9 bases aligning to TRBD2. This CDR3 is 15 amino acids long. After removal of 6 bases from V and 1 base from J, the junction contained 8 bases not matched to a gene. The germline gives CDR1 DFQATT, CDR2 SNEGSKA (reference sequence). CDR3 sequence: CSATSGLDGTDTQYF. CDR3 sequence (DNA): TGCAGTGCGACTAGCGGTTTGGATGGCACAGATACGCAGTATTTT.

The chain couples TRBV12-3 or TRBV12-4 to TRBJ2-5; TRBD1 matches at 9 bases. The end of the DNA is better explained by TRBJ2-7, so the J call may be wrong. The CDR3 contains 20 residues. The CDR3 loop reads CASRKTSAGTGRFSGYEQYF. The CDR3 DNA reads TGTGCCAGCAGGAAGACAAGCGCCGGGACAGGGCGTTTTTCTGGCTACGAGCAGTACTTC.

Notes on this clonotype: This could be a read error, since a much larger clone is one nucleotide away. The chain joins TRBV20-1 to TRBJ2-3; tentatively, D is TRBD2 (6 bases). CDR1 DFQATT and CDR2 SNEGSKA come from the germline V gene (reference sequence). V was cut by 5 bases and J by 4 bases, with 22 bases left in between. The CDR3 length is 16 residues. CDR3 sequence: CSARGIAPEGADTQYF. In DNA, the CDR3 is TGCAGTGCTCGAGGTATTGCCCCGGAGGGAGCAGATACGCAGTATTTT.

This chain joins TRBV20-1 and TRBJ1-5; D gene uncertain. Germline loops: CDR1 DFQATT, CDR2 SNEGSKA (reference sequence). CDR3 size: 17 residues. Trimming cost V 0 bases and J 2 bases, with 17 bases left between them. The CDR3 DNA follows: TGCAGTGCTAGAGATCGGCTGGGAGGACGTCGCAATCAGCCCCAGCATTTT. The encoded protein is CSARDRLGGRRNQPQHF.

The chain is built from TRBV20-1 and TRBJ2-7; the match to TRBD1 covers 7 bases. This CDR3 comprises 13 residues. CDR1 DFQATT and CDR2 SNEGSKA come from the germline V gene (reference sequence). After removal of 2 bases from V and 5 bases from J, the junction contained 6 bases not matched to a gene. CDR3 region: CSARQGVTHEQYF. DNA for the CDR3: TGCAGTGCTAGACAGGGGGTCACCCACGAGCAGTACTTC.

This chain connects TRBV24-1 to TRBJ2-5; D not resolved. The CDR3 has 16 amino acids. Per the germline V gene, CDR1 is KGHDR and CDR2 is SFDVKD. Trimming shortened V by 1 base and J by 2 bases, and 13 bases separated the two germline ends. The CDR3 protein is CATSDFTRSRQETQYF. As DNA, the CDR3 is TGTGCCACCAGTGATTTTACGCGGAGTAGACAAGAGACCCAGTACTTC.

The chain has TRBV7-2 and TRBJ2-4; D is uncertain. The CDR3 has 13 amino acids. Germline CDR1 and CDR2: SGHTA and FQGNSA. Trimming removed 2 bases from V and 6 bases from J, with 8 bases in between. CDR3 sequence: CASSLTPGNIQYF. CDR3 bases: TGTGCCAGCAGCTTAACTCCGGGAAACATTCAGTACTTC.

This clonotype was counted at least ten times. The V call is TRBV7-7, the J call TRBJ2-1; TRBD2 might be the D (5 bases). This CDR3 comprises 16 residues. Trimming removed 5 bases from V and 0 bases from J, with 14 bases in between. Germline CDR1 reads SSHAT; CDR2 reads FNYEAQ (reference sequence). The CDR3 DNA is TGTGCCAGCAGCCCCACGGTAGCGAGCTCCTACAATGAGCAGTTCTTC. As protein: CASSPTVASSYNEQFF.

This clonotype was recorded many times. The rearrangement links TRBV7-9 to TRBJ1-1; no reliable D call. This CDR3 region has 13 residues. Germline values: CDR1 SEHNR, CDR2 FQNEAQ (reference sequence). V lost 6 bases, J lost 0 bases, and 8 bases lay in between. In nucleotides, the CDR3 is TGTGCCAGCAGTTTATCGCTGAACACTGAAGCTTTCTTT. Its protein product is CASSLSLNTEAFF.

This clonotype was seen only a few times. The chain carries TRBV20-1 and TRBJ1-2; D is possibly TRBD1 (5 bases). CDR3 length equals 14 residues. In germline, CDR1 is DFQATT, CDR2 SNEGSKA (reference sequence). Trimming removed 3 bases at V and 5 bases at J, with 16 bases between. This chain's CDR3 is CSASGMQGLYGYTF. The CDR3 DNA sequence: TGCAGTGCTAGTGGAATGCAGGGACTTTATGGCTACACCTTC.

The chain employs TRBV4-3 and TRBJ1-2; 8 positions agree with TRBD1. V trimming: 4 bases; J trimming: 0 bases; junction bases outside the gene matches: 10. Looked up from germline, CDR1 is LGHNA and CDR2 is YSLEER. This CDR3 spans 17 amino acids. The CDR3 protein is CASSRNTGQVANYGYTF. The CDR3 nucleotides read TGCGCCAGCAGCCGCAACACGGGACAGGTGGCTAACTATGGCTACACCTTC.

There are a few counts of this clonotype. The V and J genes are TRBV7-8 and TRBJ2-7; no clear D gene. The ends were cut back, 5 bases at V and 4 bases at J, with 9 bases in the middle. CDR3 length: 12 amino acids. Germline V gene data show CDR1 as SGHVS and CDR2 as FQNEAQ. The CDR3 loop is CASSPARYEQYV. CDR3 nucleotides: TGTGCCAGCAGCCCTGCGCGGTACGAGCAGTACGTC.

This clonotype occurred many times. At one of its ends the junction is not consistent with the germline gene, which may arise from a read error. This chain uses TRBV5-1 with TRBJ2-5, with 7 bases matching TRBD1. In germline, CDR1 is SGHRS, CDR2 YFSETQ. This CDR3 contains 13 residues. The CDR3 reads CASSSGQQETQYF. The CDR3 DNA is TGTGCCAGCAGCTCGGGACAGCAAGAGACCCAGTACTTC. The variable domain in full, with the rest retrieved from reference TRBV5-1 and TRBJ2-5, is KAGVTQTPRYLIKTRGQQVTLSCSPISGHRSVSWYQQTPGQGLQFLFEYFSETQRNKGNFPGRFSGRQFSNSRSEMNVSTLELGDSALYLCASSSGQQETQYFGPGTRLLVL.

This clonotype was counted ten times or more. The chain employs TRBV11-2 and TRBJ1-1; a possible D gene is TRBD1 (6 bases). V was trimmed by 1 base and J by 8 bases, leaving 14 bases between them. This CDR3 spans 14 amino acids. Germline-derived CDR1 and CDR2 are SGHAT and FQNNGV. DNA of the CDR3: TGTGCCAGCAGCTTAGGGGGGACAATTCGAGAAGCTTTCTTT. The encoded protein is CASSLGGTIREAFF.